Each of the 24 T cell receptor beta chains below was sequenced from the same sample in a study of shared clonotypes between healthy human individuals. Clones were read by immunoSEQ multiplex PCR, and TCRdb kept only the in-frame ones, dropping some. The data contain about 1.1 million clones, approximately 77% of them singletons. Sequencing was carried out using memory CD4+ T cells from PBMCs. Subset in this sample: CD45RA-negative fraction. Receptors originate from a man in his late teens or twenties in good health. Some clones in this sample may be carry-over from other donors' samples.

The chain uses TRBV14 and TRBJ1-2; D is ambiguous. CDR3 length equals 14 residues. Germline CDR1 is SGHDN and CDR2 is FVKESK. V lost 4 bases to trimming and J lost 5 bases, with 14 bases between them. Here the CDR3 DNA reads TGTGCCAGCAGCCGGGCGGGTTCGGGGTATGGCTACACCTTC. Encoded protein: CASSRAGSGYGYTF. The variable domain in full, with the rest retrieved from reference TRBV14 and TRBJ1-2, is EAGVTQFPSHSVIEKGQTVTLRCDPISGHDNLYWYRRVMGKEIKFLLHFVKESKQDESGMPNNRFLAERTGGTYSTLKVQPAELEDSGVYFCASSRAGSGYGYTFGSGTRLTVV.

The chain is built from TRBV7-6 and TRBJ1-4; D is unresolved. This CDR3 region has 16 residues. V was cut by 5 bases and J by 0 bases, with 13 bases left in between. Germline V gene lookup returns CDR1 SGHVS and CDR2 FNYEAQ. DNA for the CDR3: TGTGCCAGCAGCCCTGGACTGCTTTCAACTAATGAAAAACTGTTTTTT. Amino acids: CASSPGLLSTNEKLFF.

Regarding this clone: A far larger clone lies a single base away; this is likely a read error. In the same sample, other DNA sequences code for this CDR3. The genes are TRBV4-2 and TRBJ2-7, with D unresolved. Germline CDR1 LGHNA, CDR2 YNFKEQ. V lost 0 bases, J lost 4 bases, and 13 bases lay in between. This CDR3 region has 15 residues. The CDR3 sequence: CASSQEGDVSYEQYF. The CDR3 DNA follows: TGTGCCAGCAGCCAAGAAGGAGATGTATCATACGAGCAGTACTTC.

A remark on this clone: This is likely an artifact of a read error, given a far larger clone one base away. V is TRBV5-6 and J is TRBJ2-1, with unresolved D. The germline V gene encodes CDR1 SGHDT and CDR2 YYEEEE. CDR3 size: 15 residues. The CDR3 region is CASSLVPEAYDEQFF. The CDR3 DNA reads TGTGCCAGCAGCTTAGTTCCAGAGGCCTACGATGAGCAGTTCTTC.

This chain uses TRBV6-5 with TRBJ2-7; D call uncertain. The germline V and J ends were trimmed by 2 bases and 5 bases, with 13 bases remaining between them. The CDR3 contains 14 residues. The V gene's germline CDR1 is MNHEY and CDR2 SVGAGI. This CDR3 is CASSYAPASNEQYF. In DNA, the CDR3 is TGTGCCAGCAGTTACGCCCCCGCGAGTAACGAGCAGTACTTC.

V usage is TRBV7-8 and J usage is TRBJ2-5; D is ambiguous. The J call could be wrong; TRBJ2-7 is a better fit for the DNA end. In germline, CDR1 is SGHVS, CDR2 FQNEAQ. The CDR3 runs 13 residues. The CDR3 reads CASSSIPSYEQYF. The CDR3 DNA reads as TGTGCCAGCAGCTCTATCCCCTCCTACGAGCAGTACTTC.

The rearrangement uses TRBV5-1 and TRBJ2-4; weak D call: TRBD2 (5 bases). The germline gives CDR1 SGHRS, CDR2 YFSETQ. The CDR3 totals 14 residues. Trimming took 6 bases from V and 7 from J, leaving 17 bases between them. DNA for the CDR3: TGCGCCAGCAAGGAAACCGGGCCGGGGAACATTCAGTACTTC. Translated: CASKETGPGNIQYF. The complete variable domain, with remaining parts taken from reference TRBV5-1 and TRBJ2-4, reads KAGVTQTPRYLIKTRGQQVTLSCSPISGHRSVSWYQQTPGQGLQFLFEYFSETQRNKGNFPGRFSGRQFSNSRSEMNVSTLELGDSALYLCASKETGPGNIQYFGAGTRLSVL.

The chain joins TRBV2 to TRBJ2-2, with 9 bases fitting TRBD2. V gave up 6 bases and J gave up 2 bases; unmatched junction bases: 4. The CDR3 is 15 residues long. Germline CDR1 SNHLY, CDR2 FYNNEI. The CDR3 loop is CASSGTSPNTGELFF. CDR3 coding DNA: TGTGCCAGCAGCGGGACTAGCCCAAACACCGGGGAGCTGTTTTTT.

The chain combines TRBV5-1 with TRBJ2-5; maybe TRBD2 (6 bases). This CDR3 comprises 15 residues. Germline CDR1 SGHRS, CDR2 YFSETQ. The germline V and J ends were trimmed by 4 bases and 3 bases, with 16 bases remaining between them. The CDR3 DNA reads TGCGCCAGCAGCGGGGGGACCCCGGAGAAAGAGACCCAGTACTTC. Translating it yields CASSGGTPEKETQYF.

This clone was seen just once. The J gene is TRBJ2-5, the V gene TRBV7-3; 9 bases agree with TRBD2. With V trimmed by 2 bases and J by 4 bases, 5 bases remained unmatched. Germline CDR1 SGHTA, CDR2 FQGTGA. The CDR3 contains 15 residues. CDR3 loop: CASSLPAGGVETQYF. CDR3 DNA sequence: TGTGCCAGCAGCTTACCCGCGGGAGGGGTAGAGACCCAGTACTTC.

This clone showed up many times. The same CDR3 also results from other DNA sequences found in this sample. The CDR3 coding sequence is TGCGCCAGCAGCTTGGTTGGGCTCCTCAGGGGTGAGCAGTTCTTC. Translation gives CASSLVGLLRGEQFF. The V gene is TRBV5-1, the J gene TRBJ2-1; D might be TRBD1 (6 bases). V lost 0 bases and J lost 9, with 16 bases in between. Germline V gene data show CDR1 as SGHRS and CDR2 as YFSETQ. This CDR3 is built from 15 residues.

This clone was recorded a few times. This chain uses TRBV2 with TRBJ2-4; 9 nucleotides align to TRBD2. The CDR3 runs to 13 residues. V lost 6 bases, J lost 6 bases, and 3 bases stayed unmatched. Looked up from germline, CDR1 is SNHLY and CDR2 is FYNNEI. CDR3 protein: CASSPGLANIQYF. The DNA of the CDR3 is TGTGCCAGCAGCCCGGGACTAGCAAACATTCAGTACTTC.

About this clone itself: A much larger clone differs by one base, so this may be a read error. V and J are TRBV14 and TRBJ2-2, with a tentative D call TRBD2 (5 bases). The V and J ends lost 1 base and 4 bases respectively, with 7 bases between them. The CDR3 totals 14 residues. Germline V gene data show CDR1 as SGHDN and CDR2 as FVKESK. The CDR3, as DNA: TGTGCCAGCAGCCAAGCACGGGGCACCGGGGAGCTGTTTTTT. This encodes CASSQARGTGELFF.

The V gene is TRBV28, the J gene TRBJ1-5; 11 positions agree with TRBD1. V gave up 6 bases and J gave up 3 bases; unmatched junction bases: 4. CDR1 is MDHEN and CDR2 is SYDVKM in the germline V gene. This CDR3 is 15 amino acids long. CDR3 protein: CASSRTGGFNQPQHF. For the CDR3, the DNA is TGTGCCAGCAGCCGGACAGGGGGCTTCAATCAGCCCCAGCATTTT.

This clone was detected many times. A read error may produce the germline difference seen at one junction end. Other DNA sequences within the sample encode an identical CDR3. CDR3 region: CAITEGQGERETQYF. CDR3 DNA: TGTGCCATCACTGAGGGACAGGGAGAGAGAGAGACCCAGTACTTC. The chain couples TRBV10-3 to TRBJ2-5; 9 bases are a match to TRBD1. Germline V lookup: CDR1 ENHRY, CDR2 SYGVKD. This CDR3 is 15 amino acids long.

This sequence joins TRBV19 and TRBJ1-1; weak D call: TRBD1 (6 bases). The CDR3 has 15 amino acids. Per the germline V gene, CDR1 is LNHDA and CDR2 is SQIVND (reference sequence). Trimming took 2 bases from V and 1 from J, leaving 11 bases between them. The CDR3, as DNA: TGTGCCAGTAGTATATTGGGCAGGGGGAACACTGAAGCTTTCTTT. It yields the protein CASSILGRGNTEAFF.

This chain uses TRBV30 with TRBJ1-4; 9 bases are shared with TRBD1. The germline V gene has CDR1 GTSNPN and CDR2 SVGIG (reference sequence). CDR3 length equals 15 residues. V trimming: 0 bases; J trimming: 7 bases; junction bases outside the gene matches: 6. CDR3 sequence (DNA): TGTGCCTGGAGTGTGGGGACAGGGCTAGGTGAAAAACTGTTTTTT. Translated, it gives CAWSVGTGLGEKLFF. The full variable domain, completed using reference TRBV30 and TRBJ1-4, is SQTIHQWPATLVQPVGSPLSLECTVEGTSNPNLYWYRQAAGRGLQLLFYSVGIGQISSEVPQNLSASRPQDRQFILSSKKLLLSDSGFYLCAWSVGTGLGEKLFFGSGTQLSVL.

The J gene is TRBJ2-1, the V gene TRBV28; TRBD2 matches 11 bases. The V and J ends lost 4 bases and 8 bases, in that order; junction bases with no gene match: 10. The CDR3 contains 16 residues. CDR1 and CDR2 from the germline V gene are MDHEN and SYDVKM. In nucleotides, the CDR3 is TGTGCCAGCAGTTCCGGACTAGCGGGTATCTCATATGAGCAGTTCTTC. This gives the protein CASSSGLAGISYEQFF.

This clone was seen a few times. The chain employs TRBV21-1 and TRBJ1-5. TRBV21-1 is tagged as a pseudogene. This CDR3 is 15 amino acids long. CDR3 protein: CASSKSVRGDQPQHF. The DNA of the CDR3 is TGTGCCAGCAGCAAATCGGTAAGGGGAGATCAGCCCCAGCATTTT.

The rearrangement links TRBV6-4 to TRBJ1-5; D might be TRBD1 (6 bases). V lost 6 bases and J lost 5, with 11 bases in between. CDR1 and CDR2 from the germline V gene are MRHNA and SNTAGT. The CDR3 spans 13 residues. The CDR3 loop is CASRQGPHQPQHF. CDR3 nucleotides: TGTGCCAGCAGACAGGGACCGCATCAGCCCCAGCATTTT.

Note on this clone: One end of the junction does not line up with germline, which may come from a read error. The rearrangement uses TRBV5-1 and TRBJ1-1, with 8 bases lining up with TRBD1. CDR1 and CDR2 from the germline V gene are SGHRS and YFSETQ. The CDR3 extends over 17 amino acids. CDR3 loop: CASSPGTGGRSNTEVFF. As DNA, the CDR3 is TGCGCCAGCAGCCCCGGGACAGGAGGTCGGTCGAACACTGAAGTTTTCTTT. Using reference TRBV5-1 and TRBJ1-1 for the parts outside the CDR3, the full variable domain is KAGVTQTPRYLIKTRGQQVTLSCSPISGHRSVSWYQQTPGQGLQFLFEYFSETQRNKGNFPGRFSGRQFSNSRSEMNVSTLELGDSALYLCASSPGTGGRSNTEVFFGQGTRLTVV.

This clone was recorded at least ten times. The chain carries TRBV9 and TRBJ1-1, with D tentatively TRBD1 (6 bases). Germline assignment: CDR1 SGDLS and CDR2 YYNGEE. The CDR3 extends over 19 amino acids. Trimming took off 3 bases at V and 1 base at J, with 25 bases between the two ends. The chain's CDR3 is CASSEGPQGLRRQNTEAFF. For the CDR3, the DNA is TGTGCCAGCAGCGAGGGACCACAGGGACTCCGGCGCCAGAACACTGAAGCTTTCTTT.

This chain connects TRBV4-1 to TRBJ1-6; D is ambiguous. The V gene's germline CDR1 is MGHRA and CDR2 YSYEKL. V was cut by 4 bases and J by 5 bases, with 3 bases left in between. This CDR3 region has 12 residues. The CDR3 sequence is CASSLNNSPLHF. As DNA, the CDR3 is TGCGCCAGCAGCCTTAATAATTCACCCCTCCACTTT.

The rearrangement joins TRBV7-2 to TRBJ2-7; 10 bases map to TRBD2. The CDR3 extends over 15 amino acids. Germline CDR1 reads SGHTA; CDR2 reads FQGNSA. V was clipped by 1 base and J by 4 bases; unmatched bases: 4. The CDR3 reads CASSLGAGGPYEQYF. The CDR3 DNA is TGTGCCAGCAGCTTAGGAGCGGGAGGGCCTTACGAGCAGTACTTC. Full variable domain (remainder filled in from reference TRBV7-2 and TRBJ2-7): GAGVSQSPSNKVTEKGKDVELRCDPISGHTALYWYRQSLGQGLEFLIYFQGNSAPDKSGLPSDRFSAERTGGSVSTLTIQRTQQEDSAVYLCASSLGAGGPYEQYFGPGTRLTVT.